This entry concerns a single TCR beta chain. Its target is unknown. The assay was run at survey level. Repertoires were generated with immunoSEQ multiplex PCR, while TCRdb's copy carries only in-frame clones and drops some. The repertoire holds roughly 30,000 clones, around 80% seen once, with 3.5% to 5% in the top ten. CDR3 length equals 12 residues. Trimming removed 5 bases at V and 5 bases at J, with 9 bases between. Germline V gene sequence: CDR1 SEHNR, CDR2 FQNEAQ (reference sequence). This sample is part of a study of pediatric ulcerative colitis. Notes on the study in general: Blood-rectal clonal overlap within each person was significantly higher in ulcerative colitis patients than controls. Blood samples from two patients yielded substantially fewer templates and were excluded from blood-rectal overlap analysis. Rectal repertoires separated controls, mild-moderate and acute severe colitis.

The sequenced material came from blood. This chain connects TRBV7-9 to TRBJ1-1, with D uncertain. The source is a boy between 10 and 17 years old with severe ulcerative colitis. The CDR3 sequence is CASSQSRTEAFF. The CDR3 DNA reads as TGTGCCAGCAGCCAGAGTCGGACTGAAGCTTTCTTT.